The 10 T cell receptor beta chains reported below all come from one sample, sequenced in a study of OX40 agonist ivuxolimab in advanced cancers. Sequencing was performed with immunoSEQ multiplex PCR; in TCRdb, only in-frame clones are kept and a portion is missing. The sample holds more than 15,000 clones, 73% seen once. Material: CD4+ or CD8+ T cells sorted from blood, obtained in a trial of the OX40 agonist ivuxolimab. These TCRs come from an adult with an advanced solid tumor such as melanoma, head and neck, liver or kidney cancer.

The genes are TRBV7-9 and TRBJ1-5; D is unclear. From germline, CDR1 is SEHNR and CDR2 FQNEAQ (reference sequence). Trimming left V 1 base short and J 3 bases short, with 10 bases between. The CDR3 totals 15 residues. The CDR3 DNA is TGTGCCAGCAGCTTAGAGGGTAGGGTCAATCAGCCCCAGCATTTT. Translating gives CASSLEGRVNQPQHF. The whole variable domain, filled in from reference TRBV7-9 and TRBJ1-5, reads DTGVSQNPRHKITKRGQNVTFRCDPISEHNRLYWYRQTLGQGPEFLTYFQNEAQLEKSRLLSDRFSAERPKGSFSTLEIQRTEQGDSAMYLCASSLEGRVNQPQHFGDGTRLSIL.

CDR3 DNA: TGTGCCAGCAGCTTAGCAGAATCATCGTCCGGTTCACCCCTCCACTTT. Translating gives CASSLAESSSGSPLHF. The chain is built from TRBV13 and TRBJ1-6; no firm D call. CDR1 PRHDT and CDR2 FYEKMQ come from the germline V gene (reference sequence). CDR3 length equals 16 residues. V gave up 1 base and J gave up 9 bases, with 16 bases separating them.

The rearrangement uses TRBV27 and TRBJ2-3, with D possibly TRBD1 on 5 matching bases. From germline, CDR1 is MNHEY and CDR2 SMNVEV (reference sequence). Trimming shortened V by 0 bases and J by 10 bases, and 11 bases separated the two germline ends. There are 13 residues in the CDR3. The CDR3, as DNA: TGTGCCAGCAGTTTATCGGAAGTGACAGCGCAGTATTTT. It encodes CASSLSEVTAQYF.

J is TRBJ1-1 and V is TRBV5-4; possibly TRBD1 for D (5 bases). CDR1 and CDR2 from the germline V gene are SGHNT and YYREEE (reference sequence). The CDR3 runs to 14 residues. Trimming left V 4 bases short and J 0 bases short, with 10 bases between. As DNA, the CDR3 is TGTGCCAGCAGCCCTGACAGCTTGAACACTGAAGCTTTCTTT. Protein product: CASSPDSLNTEAFF.

Turning to this clone: Other DNA sequences from this sample encode an identical CDR3 as well. V is TRBV27 and J is TRBJ2-1, with a tentative D call TRBD2 (6 bases). V shed 3 bases and J shed 4 bases, with 13 bases lying between them. Germline loops: CDR1 MNHEY, CDR2 SMNVEV (reference sequence). The CDR3 sequence is 15 residues long. The CDR3 bases are TGTGCCAGCAGTTTGGAGTTAGCGGCTTACAATGAGCAGTTCTTC. It specifies CASSLELAAYNEQFF.

The V gene is TRBV7-3, the J gene TRBJ2-6; D is possibly TRBD1 (5 bases). Per the germline V gene, CDR1 is SGHTA and CDR2 is FQGTGA. V was shortened by 5 bases and J by 1 base, with 21 bases between the two germline ends. The CDR3 length is 19 residues. This CDR3 is CASSPGQARALSGANVLTF. Written as DNA, the CDR3 is TGTGCCAGCAGCCCAGGCCAGGCCAGGGCCCTGTCTGGGGCCAACGTCCTGACTTTC.

This rearrangement joins TRBV6-7 to TRBJ2-2; 10 bases align to TRBD2. TRBV6-7 is placed among ORFs of uncertain function. The CDR3 extends over 19 amino acids. V dropped 4 bases and J dropped 4; count of bases not matched to a gene: 15. Here the CDR3 DNA reads TGTGCCAGCAGTTCCCTTCGAGGTCACCGGACTAGCGGCACCGGGGAGCTGTTTTTT. This gives the protein CASSSLRGHRTSGTGELFF.

The J gene is TRBJ2-1, the V gene TRBV11-2; TRBD1 agrees at 9 bases. V was pared by 4 bases and J by 9 bases, with 19 bases of the junction left unmatched. The germline gives CDR1 SGHAT, CDR2 FQNNGV. The CDR3 sequence is 18 residues long. The CDR3 region is CASSYTGGALTGDGEQFF. CDR3 bases: TGTGCCAGCAGCTATACAGGGGGCGCATTAACGGGAGACGGTGAGCAGTTCTTC.

The genes are TRBV5-6 and TRBJ2-2; TRBD2 aligns across 10 bases. The V gene end was trimmed by 1 base and the J gene end by 6 bases; junction bases not matched to a gene: 15. The CDR3 sequence is 19 residues long. Germline values: CDR1 SGHDT, CDR2 YYEEEE. The CDR3 region has the DNA TGTGCCAGCAGCTTGCCGCCTAGCGGGAGTGTTTTCATAGCCGGGGAGCTGTTTTTT. It yields the protein CASSLPPSGSVFIAGELFF.

This clone showed up many times. The rearrangement links TRBV7-9 to TRBJ2-7; no definite D call. Germline CDR1 reads SEHNR; CDR2 reads FQNEAQ (reference sequence). This CDR3 has 15 amino acids. V shed 4 bases and J shed 5 bases, with 18 bases lying between them. Here the CDR3 reads CASSSGPSTTHEQYF. The CDR3 coding sequence is TGTGCCAGCAGCTCCGGCCCTTCAACGACCCACGAGCAGTACTTC.